This T cell receptor beta chain was documented in a study of blood T cell repertoires in COVID-19. Study background: The origin of the acute and convalescent COVID-19 samples was the United States, Italy and Spain.

Libraries were prepared by immunoSEQ multiplex PCR; TCRdb keeps only in-frame clonotypes and omits some of them. The profile shows around 300,000 clones, over 75% of them singletons. This CDR3 comprises 14 residues. The germline V gene encodes CDR1 MGHDK and CDR2 SYGVNS. V was clipped by 1 base and J by 5 bases, with 11 bases between them. The TCR originated in an older woman with acute or convalescent COVID-19. The sample consisted of peripheral blood. The chain is built from TRBV25-1 and TRBJ1-1; maybe TRBD1 (5 bases). The CDR3: CASSEFRGRTEAFF. In DNA form, the CDR3 reads TGTGCCAGCAGTGAATTTAGGGGTAGGACTGAAGCTTTCTTT.